The following is a TCR beta chain sequence with its context. Its specificity is not known. Patients chosen for sequencing had CD8+CD57+ cells that had expanded, as shown by flow cytometry. This record comes from a study of CD8+CD57+ T cells in acquired aplastic anemia. Across the whole study: Sorted CD4+ and CD8+ cell DNA averaged approximately 3 ug.

V was clipped by 4 bases and J by 9 bases, with 18 bases between them. The CDR3 has 14 amino acids. Germline V lookup: CDR1 SNHLY, CDR2 FYNNEI. Genomic DNA was employed as the template in profiling TCR beta VDJ and CDR3. TCRdb passed the reads through MiXCR, listing each CDR3 protein once. The repertoire consists of just over 450,000 distinct CDR3 sequences, with roughly 34% occurring once and the leading ten covering roughly 0.8%. The study's findings and limits: Patients and controls shared twenty-nine CD8+ CDR3 sequences.

The V gene is TRBV2, the J gene TRBJ1-2; D uncertain. The material sequenced was sorted CD4+, CD8+, or CD8+CD57+ T cells (not recorded which) from PBMCs. This clonotype originated in a human donor with aplastic anemia. Written as DNA, the CDR3 is TGTGCCAGCAGTGCTTTGGAGGACGTCGGGAGCTACACCTTC. It specifies CASSALEDVGSYTF.